Listed below are T cell receptor beta chains from one sample, sequenced in a study of radiotherapy plus CTLA-4 blockade in lung cancer. Measured with immunoSEQ multiplex PCR; TCRdb has only the in-frame clones, and not every one. The sample lists more than 40,000 clones, approximately 78% occurring once. Sequencing used peripheral blood, obtained from a patient treated with radiotherapy plus ipilimumab. These receptors originate from a human donor with non-small cell lung cancer who had stable disease on radiotherapy plus ipilimumab. Both conserved end residues are part of each CDR3. Each record gives: J gene, V gene, D gene, CDR3 length, clone size, CDR3 DNA, CDR3 protein. D genes are given only for firm matches. A clone size is listed for some rows: how often the clone was seen (once, few, many), or a class if it is expanded.

TRBJ1-1 TRBV6-6 TRBD1 14 - TGTGCCAGCAGTCCCGACAGGGGGAACACTGAAGCTTTCTTT CASSPDRGNTEAFF
TRBJ2-3 TRBV2 - 11 - TGTGCCAGCAAGGGGACAGATACGCAGTATTTT CASKGTDTQYF
TRBJ2-3 TRBV6-6 TRBD2 14 once TGTGCCAGCAGTTACTTAGCGGGGGGGGATACGCAGTATTTT CASSYLAGGDTQYF
TRBJ2-4 TRBV11-2 - 16 - TGTGCCAGCAGCCCAAACCCACAGTTAGCCAAAAACATTCAGTACTTC CASSPNPQLAKNIQYF
TRBJ2-7 TRBV7-2 TRBD1 14 - TGTGCCAGCAGCTTACAGGGGGCATTTTGGGAGCAGTACTTC CASSLQGAFWEQYF
TRBJ2-7 TRBV7-6 - 15 few TGTGCCAGCAGCCTGGCTTGGGGGGGCGCGTACGAGCAGTACTTC CASSLAWGGAYEQYF
TRBJ2-5 TRBV28 - 16 - TGTGCCAGCGGCCGAGGGATAAGTAGCCGCCAAGAGACCCAGTACTTC CASGRGISSRQETQYF
TRBJ1-2 TRBV29-1 - 9 once TGCAGCGCAGGGGAAGGCTACACCTTC CSAGEGYTF
TRBJ2-1 TRBV27 - 15 - TGTGCCAGCAGTTTCAGGCGGAGGCGAGGGAATGAGCAGTTCTTC CASSFRRRRGNEQFF
TRBJ2-3 TRBV5-6 - 15 - TGTGCCAGCAGCGCCCAGGGGTATAGCACAGATACGCAGTATTTT CASSAQGYSTDTQYF
TRBJ2-1 TRBV6-4 TRBD2 16 - TGTGCCAGCAGTGACTCGGGGGGGAGGAGACGTAGTGAGCAGTTCTTC CASSDSGGRRRSEQFF
TRBJ2-7 TRBV4-1 - 15 - TGCGCCAGCAGCCAAGATTGGGTGCCCGGGTACGAGCAGTACTTC CASSQDWVPGYEQYF
TRBJ2-1 TRBV21-1 - 16 - TGTGCCAGCAGCACCCCAATTAGCGGGACTGGAAATGAGCAGTTCTTC CASSTPISGTGNEQFF
TRBJ1-6 TRBV27 TRBD1 15 - TGTGCCAGCAGTTTCCAAACAGGGGTCTATTCACCCCTCCACTTT CASSFQTGVYSPLHF